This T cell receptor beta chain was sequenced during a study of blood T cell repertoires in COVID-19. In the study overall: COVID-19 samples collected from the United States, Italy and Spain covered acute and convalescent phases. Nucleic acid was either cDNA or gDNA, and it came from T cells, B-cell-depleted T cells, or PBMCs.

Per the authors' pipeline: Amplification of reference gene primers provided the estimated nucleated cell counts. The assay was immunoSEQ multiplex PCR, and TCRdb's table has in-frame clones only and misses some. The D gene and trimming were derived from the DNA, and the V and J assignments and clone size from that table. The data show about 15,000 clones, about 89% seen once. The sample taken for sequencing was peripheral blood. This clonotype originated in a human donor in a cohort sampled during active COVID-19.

The CDR3 sequence: CAWSPTTRGPGGYTF. The CDR3 coding sequence is TGTGCCTGGAGCCCTACCACCCGGGGTCCCGGGGGCTACACCTTC. The rearrangement uses TRBV30 and TRBJ1-2; no reliable D call. The CDR3 totals 15 residues. Looked up from germline, CDR1 is GTSNPN and CDR2 is SVGIG (reference sequence). Trimming took 3 bases from V and 8 from J, leaving 22 bases between them.